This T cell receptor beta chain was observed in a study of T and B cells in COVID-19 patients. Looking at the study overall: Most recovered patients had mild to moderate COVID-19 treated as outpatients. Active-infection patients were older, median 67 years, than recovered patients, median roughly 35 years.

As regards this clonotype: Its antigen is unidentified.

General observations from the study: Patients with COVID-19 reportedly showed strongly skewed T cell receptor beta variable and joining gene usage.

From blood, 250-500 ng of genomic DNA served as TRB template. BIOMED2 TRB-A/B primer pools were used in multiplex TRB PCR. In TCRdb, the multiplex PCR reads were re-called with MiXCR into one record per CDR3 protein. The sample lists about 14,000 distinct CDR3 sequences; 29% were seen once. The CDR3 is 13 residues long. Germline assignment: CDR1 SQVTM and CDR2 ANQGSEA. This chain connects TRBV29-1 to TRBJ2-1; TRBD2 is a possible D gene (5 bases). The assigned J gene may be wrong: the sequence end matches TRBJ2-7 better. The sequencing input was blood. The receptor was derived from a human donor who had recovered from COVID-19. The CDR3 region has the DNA TGCAGCGTCGGCGGGCCTTTCGCCGGGGAGCAGTACTTC. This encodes CSVGGPFAGEQYF.